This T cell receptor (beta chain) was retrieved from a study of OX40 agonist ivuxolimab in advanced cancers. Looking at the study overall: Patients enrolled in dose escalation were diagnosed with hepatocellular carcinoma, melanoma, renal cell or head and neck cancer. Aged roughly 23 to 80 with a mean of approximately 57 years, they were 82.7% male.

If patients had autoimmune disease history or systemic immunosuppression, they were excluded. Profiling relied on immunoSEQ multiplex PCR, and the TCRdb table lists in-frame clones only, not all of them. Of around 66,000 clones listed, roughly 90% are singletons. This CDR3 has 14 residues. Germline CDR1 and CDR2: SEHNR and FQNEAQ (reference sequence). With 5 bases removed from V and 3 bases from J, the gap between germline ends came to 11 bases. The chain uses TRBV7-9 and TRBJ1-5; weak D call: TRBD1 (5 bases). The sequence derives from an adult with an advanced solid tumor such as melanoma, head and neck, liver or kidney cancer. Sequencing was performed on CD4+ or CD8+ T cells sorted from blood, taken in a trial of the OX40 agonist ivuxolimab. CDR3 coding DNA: TGTGCCAGCAGCCTCGGGGGGATCAATCAGCCCCAGCATTTT. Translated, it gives CASSLGGINQPQHF.